This is a list of T cell receptor beta chains from one sample in a study of blood T cell repertoires in COVID-19. This table comes from immunoSEQ multiplex PCR, and its TCRdb copy is limited to in-frame clones, with some not included. The table records about 140,000 clones, just over 85% of them present only once. Input material: peripheral blood. The source is a woman between 55 and 75 years old with acute or convalescent COVID-19. The CDR3 runs from the conserved cysteine through the conserved F or W. A D gene is named only where the DNA matches it firmly. Clone sizes are given selectively: once, few, many, or a class where the clone is expanded.

J gene	D gene	V gene	clone size	CDR3 DNA	CDR3 protein
TRBJ2-2	.	TRBV7-9	once	TGTGCCAGCAGCTTAGGCCGGACAGTGACCGGGGAGCTGTTTTTT	CASSLGRTVTGELFF
TRBJ1-4	.	TRBV5-4	.	TGTGCCAGCAGCTTGGCTTACAGCAATAATGAAAAACTGTTTTTT	CASSLAYSNNEKLFF
TRBJ1-2	TRBD1	TRBV14	.	TGTGCCAGCAGCCACCGGACAGGCACCATTTATGGCTACACCTTC	CASSHRTGTIYGYTF
TRBJ2-3	TRBD2	TRBV6-5	.	TGTGCCAGCAGGGGGGGGTGGAGCACAGATACGCAGTATTTT	CASRGGWSTDTQYF
TRBJ1-5	TRBD1	TRBV6-6	.	TGTGCCAGCAGTTACGTACAGGGGGGGAATCAGCCCCAGCATTTT	CASSYVQGGNQPQHF
TRBJ2-2	.	TRBV30	.	TGTGCCTGGAGTGGGCTGGCGGGGCCTAACACCGGGGAGCTGTTTTTT	CAWSGLAGPNTGELFF
TRBJ1-4	.	TRBV4-1	.	TGCGCCAGCAGCCAAGTACCGGCGGGTCCCGGCGGGTTCCTGTTTTTT	CASSQVPAGPGGFLFF
TRBJ2-5	.	TRBV2	.	TGTGCCAGCAGCCGTGTGTCGGGGAGGGGGGCACAAGAGACCCAGTACTTC	CASSRVSGRGAQETQYF
TRBJ2-1	TRBD2	TRBV6-5	.	TGTGCCAGCTCGCCCCCGGGACTAGCGGTCAATGAGCAGTTCTTC	CASSPPGLAVNEQFF
TRBJ1-5	TRBD1	TRBV7-9	.	TGTGCCAGCAGCCCCGGGACAGGTTTCTATAGCAATCAGCCCCAGCATTTT	CASSPGTGFYSNQPQHF
TRBJ1-2	TRBD1	TRBV27	few	TGTGCCAGCAGTTTATCGCCGACAGGGCCGGGTGGGGACTACACCTTC	CASSLSPTGPGGDYTF
TRBJ2-7	.	TRBV6-1	.	TGTGCCAGCAATGAACTCACAGGGATCGAGCAGTACTTC	CASNELTGIEQYF